This record covers a single T cell receptor beta chain. A much larger clonotype is one base distant, so this may be a read error. Not enrolled were patients with uncontrolled infection, other autoimmune disease, pregnancy or lactation. TCR beta CDR3 regions were amplified from RNA transcripts. The HTBI primer set drove a first-round RT-PCR of the TCR CDR3. Each CDR3 protein gets one entry after TCRdb re-called the multiplex PCR reads with MiXCR. The sample yields 300,000 to 450,000 distinct CDR3 sequences, about 13% seen once. The sample comes from a study of T cells in Graves' hyperthyroidism and ophthalmopathy. Trimming left V 3 bases short and J 5 bases short, with 11 bases between. Germline V gives CDR1 KGHSH, CDR2 LQKENI. This CDR3 spans 14 amino acids.

Material for sequencing was blood. The sequence came from a woman aged 18-35 years with Graves' hyperthyroidism. This chain links TRBV18 with TRBJ1-5, with no clear D. In DNA, the CDR3 is TGTGCCAGCTCACCCCGGTCAGGCGATCAGCCCCAGCATTTT. As protein: CASSPRSGDQPQHF.